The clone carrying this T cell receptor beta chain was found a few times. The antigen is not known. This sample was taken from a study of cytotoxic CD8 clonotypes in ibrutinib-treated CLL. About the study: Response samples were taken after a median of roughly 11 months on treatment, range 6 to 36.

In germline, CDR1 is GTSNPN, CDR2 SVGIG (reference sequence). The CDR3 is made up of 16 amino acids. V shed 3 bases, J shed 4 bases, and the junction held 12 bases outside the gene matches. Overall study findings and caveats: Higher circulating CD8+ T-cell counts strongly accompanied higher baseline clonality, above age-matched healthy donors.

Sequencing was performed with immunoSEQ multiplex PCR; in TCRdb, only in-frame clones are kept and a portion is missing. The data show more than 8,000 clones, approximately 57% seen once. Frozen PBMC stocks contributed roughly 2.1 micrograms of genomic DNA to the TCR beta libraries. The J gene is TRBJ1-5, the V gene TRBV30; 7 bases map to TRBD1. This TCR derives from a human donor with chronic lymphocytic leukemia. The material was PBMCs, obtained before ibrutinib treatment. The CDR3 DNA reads TGTGCCTGGAGGCCTCCGGGACAGCTCCTGAATCAGCCCCAGCATTTT. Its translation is CAWRPPGQLLNQPQHF.